The 8 T cell receptor beta chains listed next were all sequenced from one sample in a study of CD8+ T cells in alopecia areata. RNA extraction was followed by reverse transcription into cDNA, which acted as the sequencing template. TCRdb's table, derived via immunoSEQ multiplex PCR, lists solely in-frame clones and lacks some. The sample has approximately 140,000 clones, more than 40% seen once; the top ten hold more than 6.5%. The material sequenced was CD4+ T cells sorted from blood. The receptors here all came from a human donor with alopecia areata.

This chain joins TRBV19 and TRBJ2-6; 7 bases map to TRBD1. The germline V gene encodes CDR1 LNHDA and CDR2 SQIVND (reference sequence). This CDR3 has 15 residues. V gave up 10 bases and J gave up 0 bases; unmatched junction bases: 6. CDR3 coding DNA: TGTGCCACCCGACAGGGCAGCTCTGGGGCCAACGTCCTGACTTTC. This sequence encodes CATRQGSSGANVLTF.

The chain employs TRBV14 and TRBJ1-2, with D hard to call. CDR1 is SGHDN and CDR2 is FVKESK in the germline V gene. The CDR3 consists of 14 residues. The V gene lost 6 bases and the J gene lost 6 bases, with 17 bases spanning the gap. Written as DNA, the CDR3 is TGTGCCAGCAGTCTATTAACATCCGGGGATGGCTACACCTTC. Translating it yields CASSLLTSGDGYTF.

This clone has just a few counts. This chain joins TRBV5-4 and TRBJ1-1; 7 bases map to TRBD1. With 4 bases clipped from V and 0 bases from J, the junction kept 9 bases outside the gene matches. The CDR3 has 16 residues. Germline CDR1 SGHNT, CDR2 YYREEE (reference sequence). CDR3 residues: CASSPGTVHMNTEAFF. In DNA form, the CDR3 reads TGTGCCAGCAGCCCCGGGACAGTCCATATGAACACTGAAGCTTTCTTT.

The gene calls are TRBV5-1 and TRBJ1-1; D might be TRBD1 (5 bases). Germline CDR1 and CDR2: SGHRS and YFSETQ. CDR3 length equals 13 residues. V lost 2 bases, J lost 1 base, and 6 bases lay in between. Here the CDR3 reads CASSFGGNTEAFF. DNA of the CDR3: TGCGCCAGCAGCTTCGGGGGGAACACTGAAGCTTTCTTT.

The gene calls are TRBV5-1 and TRBJ2-1, with 7 bases matching TRBD2. The CDR3 contains 15 residues. Germline CDR1 is SGHRS and CDR2 is YFSETQ. Germline trimming cut 2 bases from V and 0 bases from J; bases unmatched to any gene: 2. The CDR3 DNA follows: TGCGCCAGCAGCTTTGGCGGGAGCTCCTACAATGAGCAGTTCTTC. Translated: CASSFGGSSYNEQFF. The whole variable domain, remainder taken from reference TRBV5-1 and TRBJ2-1, is KAGVTQTPRYLIKTRGQQVTLSCSPISGHRSVSWYQQTPGQGLQFLFEYFSETQRNKGNFPGRFSGRQFSNSRSEMNVSTLELGDSALYLCASSFGGSSYNEQFFGPGTRLTVL.

The chain is built from TRBV5-1 and TRBJ1-1; unclear D gene. V was trimmed by 0 bases and J by 11 bases, leaving 8 bases between them. Germline CDR1 is SGHRS and CDR2 is YFSETQ. The CDR3 sequence is 11 residues long. The CDR3 DNA reads TGCGCCAGCAGCTTGGGGGGAGACGCTTTCTTT. This encodes CASSLGGDAFF.

The chain recombines TRBV27 with TRBJ2-7; TRBD2 matches at 11 bases. The CDR3 runs 16 residues. Germline lookup yields CDR1 MNHEY and CDR2 SMNVEV (reference sequence). Germline trimming cut 4 bases from V and 4 bases from J; bases unmatched to any gene: 9. CDR3 sequence (DNA): TGTGCCAGCAGTTCCCGACTAGCGGGAAGAACATACGAGCAGTACTTC. The encoded protein is CASSSRLAGRTYEQYF.

This sequence joins TRBV10-3 and TRBJ2-5; 9 positions agree with TRBD1. This CDR3 spans 16 amino acids. From germline, CDR1 is ENHRY and CDR2 SYGVKD. V shed 6 bases and J 2 bases; nucleotides not matched to a gene: 10. The CDR3: CAISPASGTGQETQYF. The CDR3, as DNA: TGTGCCATCAGCCCCGCCTCCGGGACAGGGCAAGAGACCCAGTACTTC.